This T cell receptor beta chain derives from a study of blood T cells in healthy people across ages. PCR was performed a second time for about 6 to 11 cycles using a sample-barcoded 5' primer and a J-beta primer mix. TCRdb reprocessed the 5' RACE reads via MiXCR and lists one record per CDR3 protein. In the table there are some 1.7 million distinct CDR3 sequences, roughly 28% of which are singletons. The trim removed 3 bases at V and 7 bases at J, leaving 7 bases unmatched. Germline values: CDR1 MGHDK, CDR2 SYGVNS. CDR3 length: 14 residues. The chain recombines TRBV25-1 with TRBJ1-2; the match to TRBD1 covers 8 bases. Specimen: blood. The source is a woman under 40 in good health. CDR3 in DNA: TGTGCCAGCAGTGACTCGACAGGGGCAATTGGCTACACCTTC. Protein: CASSDSTGAIGYTF.